The present TCR beta chain was sequenced within a study of T-cell memory formation after mild COVID-19. TCRdb reanalysed the 5' RACE reads using MiXCR and keeps one entry per CDR3 protein. The table shows around 130,000 distinct CDR3 sequences, with roughly 6% occurring only once. This CDR3 spans 15 amino acids. V was clipped by 7 bases and J by 0 bases; unmatched bases: 8. The chain recombines TRBV12-3 or TRBV12-4 with TRBJ2-5; TRBD2 matches 7 bases. The material sequenced was PBMCs or a T cell subset sorted from them (not recorded which). The TCR sequence derives from an adult woman who had mild COVID-19 (a few samples of this study predate the infection). Cell type and time point are not known. DNA of the CDR3: TGTGCCAGCACTTTGGGGGAGGGCTACCAAGAGACCCAGTACTTC. Translating gives CASTLGEGYQETQYF.